This T cell receptor beta chain was found in a study of molecular identifiers for immune sequencing clone quantification. This CDR3 is built from 12 residues. Germline V CDR1 and CDR2: MNHEY, SVGEGT. V shed 3 bases and J 15 bases; nucleotides not matched to a gene: 7. About this clonotype itself: A much larger clone is a single base away; this may be a read error.

TCRdb used MiXCR to reprocess the PCR reads, holding one entry per CDR3 protein. The sample lists 250,000 to 400,000 distinct CDR3 sequences, around 21% occurring once. Sequenced input: naive CD8+ T cells from blood, with Jurkat cell RNA spiked in. The subset here: FACS-sorted CD8+CD4-CCR7+CD45RA+ naive T cells. The receptor was isolated from a human donor in good health. Some libraries in this study had Jurkat cell RNA spiked in. The chain combines TRBV6-2 or TRBV6-3 with TRBJ2-1; 8 bases are shared with TRBD2. The CDR3, as DNA: TGTGCCAGCAGTTATTGTGGGACTAGTCTGTTCTTC. Translated, it gives CASSYCGTSLFF.